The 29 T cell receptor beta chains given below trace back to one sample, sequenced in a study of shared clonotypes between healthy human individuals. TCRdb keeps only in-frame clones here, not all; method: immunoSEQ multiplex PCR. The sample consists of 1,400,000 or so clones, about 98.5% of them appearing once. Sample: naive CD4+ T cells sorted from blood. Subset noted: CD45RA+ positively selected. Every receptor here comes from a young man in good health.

The CDR3: CASSFSPRVTDTQYF. CDR3 nucleotide sequence: TGTGCCAGCAGCTTTTCGCCCAGGGTTACAGATACGCAGTATTTT. The chain recombines TRBV5-6 with TRBJ2-3, with D tentatively TRBD1 (5 bases). Trimming left V 2 bases short and J 3 bases short, with 13 bases between. The CDR3 extends over 15 amino acids. CDR1 SGHDT and CDR2 YYEEEE come from the germline V gene.

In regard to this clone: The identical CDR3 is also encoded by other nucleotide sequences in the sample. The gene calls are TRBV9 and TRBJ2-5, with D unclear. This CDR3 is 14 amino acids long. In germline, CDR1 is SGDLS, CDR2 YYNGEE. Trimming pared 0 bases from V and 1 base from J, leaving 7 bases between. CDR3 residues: CASSVGAGQETQYF. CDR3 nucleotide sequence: TGTGCCAGCAGCGTAGGGGCAGGCCAAGAGACCCAGTACTTC.

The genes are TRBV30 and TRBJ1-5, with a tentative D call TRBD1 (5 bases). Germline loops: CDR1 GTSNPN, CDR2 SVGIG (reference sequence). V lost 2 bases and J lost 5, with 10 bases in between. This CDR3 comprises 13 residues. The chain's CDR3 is CAWSRGVDQPQHF. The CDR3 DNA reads TGTGCCTGGAGTCGAGGGGTGGATCAGCCCCAGCATTTT.

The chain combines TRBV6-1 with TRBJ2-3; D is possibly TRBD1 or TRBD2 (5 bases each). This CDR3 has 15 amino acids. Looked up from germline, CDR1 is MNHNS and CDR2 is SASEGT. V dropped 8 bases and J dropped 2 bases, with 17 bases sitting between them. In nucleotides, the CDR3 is TGTGCCAGCCCAGAGGGGTCCTACCCCACAGATACGCAGTATTTT. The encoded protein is CASPEGSYPTDTQYF.

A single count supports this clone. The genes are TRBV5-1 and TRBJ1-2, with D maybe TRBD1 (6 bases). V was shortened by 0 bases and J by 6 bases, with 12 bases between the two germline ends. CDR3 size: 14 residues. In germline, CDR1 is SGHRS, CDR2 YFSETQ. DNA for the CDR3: TGCGCCAGCAGCTTGGATGGGGGCTCGGATGGCTACACCTTC. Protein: CASSLDGGSDGYTF.

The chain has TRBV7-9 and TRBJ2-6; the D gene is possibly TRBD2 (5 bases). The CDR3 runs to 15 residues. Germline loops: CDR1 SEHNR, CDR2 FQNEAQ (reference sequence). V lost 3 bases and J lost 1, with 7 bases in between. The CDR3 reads CASSLRTSGANVLTF. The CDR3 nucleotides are TGTGCCAGCAGCTTGAGGACTTCTGGGGCCAACGTCCTGACTTTC.

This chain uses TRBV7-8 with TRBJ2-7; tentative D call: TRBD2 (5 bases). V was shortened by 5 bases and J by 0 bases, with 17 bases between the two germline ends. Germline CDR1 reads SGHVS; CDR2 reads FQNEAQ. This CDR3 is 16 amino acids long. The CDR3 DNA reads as TGTGCCAGCAGCCCAACCTGGCGAGGGAACTCCTACGAGCAGTACTTC. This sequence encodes CASSPTWRGNSYEQYF.

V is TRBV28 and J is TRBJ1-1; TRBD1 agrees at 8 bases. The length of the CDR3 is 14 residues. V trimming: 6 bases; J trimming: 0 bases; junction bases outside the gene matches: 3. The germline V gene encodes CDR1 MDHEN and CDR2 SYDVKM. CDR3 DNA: TGTGCCAGCAGGGCAGGGGGCCTGAACACTGAAGCTTTCTTT. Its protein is CASRAGGLNTEAFF.

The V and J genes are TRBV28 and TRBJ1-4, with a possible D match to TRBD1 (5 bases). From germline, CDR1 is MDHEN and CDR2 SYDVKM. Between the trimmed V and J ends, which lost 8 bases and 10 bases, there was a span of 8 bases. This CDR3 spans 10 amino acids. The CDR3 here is CASSGRKLFF. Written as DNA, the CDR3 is TGTGCCAGCTCAGGGAGAAAACTGTTTTTT.

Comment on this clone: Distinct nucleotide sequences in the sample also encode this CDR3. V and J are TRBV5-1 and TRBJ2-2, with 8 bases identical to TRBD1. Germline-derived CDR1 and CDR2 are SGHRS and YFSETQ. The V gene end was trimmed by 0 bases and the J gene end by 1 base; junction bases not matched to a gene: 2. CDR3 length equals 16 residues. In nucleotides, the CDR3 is TGCGCCAGCAGCTTGGTTGGGACAGGGAACACCGGGGAGCTGTTTTTT. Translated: CASSLVGTGNTGELFF.

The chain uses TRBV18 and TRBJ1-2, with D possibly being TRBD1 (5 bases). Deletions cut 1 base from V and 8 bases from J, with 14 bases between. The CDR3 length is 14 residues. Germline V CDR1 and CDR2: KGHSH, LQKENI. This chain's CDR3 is CASSPQGSSSGYTF. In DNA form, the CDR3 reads TGTGCCAGCTCACCACAGGGGTCTTCCTCAGGCTACACCTTC. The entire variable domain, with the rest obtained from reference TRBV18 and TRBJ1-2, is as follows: NAGVMQNPRHLVRRRGQEARLRCSPMKGHSHVYWYRQLPEEGLKFMVYLQKENIIDESGMPKERFSAEFPKEGPSILRIQQVVRGDSAAYFCASSPQGSSSGYTFGSGTRLTVV.

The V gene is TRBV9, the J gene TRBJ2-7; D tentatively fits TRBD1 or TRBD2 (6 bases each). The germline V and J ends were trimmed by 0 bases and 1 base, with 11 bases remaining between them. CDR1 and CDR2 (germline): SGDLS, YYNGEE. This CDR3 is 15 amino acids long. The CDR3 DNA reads TGTGCCAGCAGCGTAGGAGGGGGGAGGTCCTACGAGCAGTACTTC. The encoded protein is CASSVGGGRSYEQYF.

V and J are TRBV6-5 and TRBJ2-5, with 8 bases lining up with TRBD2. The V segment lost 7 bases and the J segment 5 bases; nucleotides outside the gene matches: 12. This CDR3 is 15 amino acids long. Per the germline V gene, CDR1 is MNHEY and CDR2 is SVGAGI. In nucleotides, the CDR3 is TGTGCCAGCACCGCCCGGGGGGGAGTGATGGAGACCCAGTACTTC. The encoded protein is CASTARGGVMETQYF.

The CDR3 nucleotides are TGTGCCAGCAGTCCCTCGCGCAGGGGCAATCAGCCCCAGCATTTT. Protein product: CASSPSRRGNQPQHF. This chain connects TRBV28 to TRBJ1-5; maybe TRBD1 (5 bases). CDR3 length equals 15 residues. V dropped 5 bases and J dropped 2 bases, with 13 bases sitting between them. Germline V gives CDR1 MDHEN, CDR2 SYDVKM.

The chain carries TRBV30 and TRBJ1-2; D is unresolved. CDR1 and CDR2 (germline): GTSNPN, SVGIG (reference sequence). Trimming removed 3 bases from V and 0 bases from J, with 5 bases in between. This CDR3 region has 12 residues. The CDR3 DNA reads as TGTGCCTGGAGGCATTCTAACTATGGCTACACCTTC. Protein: CAWRHSNYGYTF.

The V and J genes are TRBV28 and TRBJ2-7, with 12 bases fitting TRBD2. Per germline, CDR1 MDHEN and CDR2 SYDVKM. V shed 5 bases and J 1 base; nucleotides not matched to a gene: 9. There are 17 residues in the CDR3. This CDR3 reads CASSTPSGRAVSYEQYF. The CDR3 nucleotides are TGTGCCAGCAGTACCCCTAGCGGGAGGGCCGTATCCTACGAGCAGTACTTC.

For the CDR3, the DNA is TGTGCCAGCAGTTACCACAGGGTCGGTGAGCAGTTCTTC. Residues: CASSYHRVGEQFF. This chain uses TRBV6-6 with TRBJ2-1; a weak D match, TRBD1 (6 bases). The germline V and J ends were trimmed by 2 bases and 9 bases, with 11 bases remaining between them. The V gene's germline CDR1 is MNHNY and CDR2 SVGAGI (reference sequence). The CDR3 is 13 amino acids.

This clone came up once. The CDR3 DNA follows: TGTGCCAGCAGCGGGACCACTGGGGGAAAACTGTTTTTT. Translated: CASSGTTGGKLFF. This sequence joins TRBV2 and TRBJ1-4, with a tentative D call TRBD1 (5 bases). The CDR3 has 13 amino acids. Germline V CDR1 and CDR2: SNHLY, FYNNEI. Trimming pared 6 bases from V and 10 bases from J, leaving 15 bases between.

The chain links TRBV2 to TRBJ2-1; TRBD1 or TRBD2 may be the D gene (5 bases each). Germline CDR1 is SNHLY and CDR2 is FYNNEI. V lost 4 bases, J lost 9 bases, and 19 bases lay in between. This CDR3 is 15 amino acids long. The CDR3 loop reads CASSAFGTEATEQFF. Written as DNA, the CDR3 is TGTGCCAGCAGTGCTTTTGGGACGGAAGCGACTGAGCAGTTCTTC.

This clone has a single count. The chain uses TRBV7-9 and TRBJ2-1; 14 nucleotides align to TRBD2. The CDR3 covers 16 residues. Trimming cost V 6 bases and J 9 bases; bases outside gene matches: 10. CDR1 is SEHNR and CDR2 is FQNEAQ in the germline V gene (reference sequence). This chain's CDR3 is CASRPTGTSGSSEQFF. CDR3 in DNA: TGTGCCAGCAGGCCCACCGGGACTAGCGGGAGTAGTGAGCAGTTCTTC.

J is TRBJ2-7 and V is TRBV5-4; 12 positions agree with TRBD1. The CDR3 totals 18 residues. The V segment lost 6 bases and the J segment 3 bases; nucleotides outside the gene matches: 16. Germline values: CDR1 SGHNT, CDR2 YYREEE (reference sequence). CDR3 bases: TGTGCCAGCAAGGGGACAGGGGGCCTTCTCGCCCCCGACTACGAGCAGTACTTC. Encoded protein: CASKGTGGLLAPDYEQYF.

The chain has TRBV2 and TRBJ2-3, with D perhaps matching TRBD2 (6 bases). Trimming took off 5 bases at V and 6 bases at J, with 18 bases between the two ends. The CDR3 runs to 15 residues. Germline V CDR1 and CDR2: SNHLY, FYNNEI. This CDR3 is CASSKTYGTADTQYF. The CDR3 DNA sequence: TGTGCCAGCAGTAAAACCTACGGGACTGCGGATACGCAGTATTTT.

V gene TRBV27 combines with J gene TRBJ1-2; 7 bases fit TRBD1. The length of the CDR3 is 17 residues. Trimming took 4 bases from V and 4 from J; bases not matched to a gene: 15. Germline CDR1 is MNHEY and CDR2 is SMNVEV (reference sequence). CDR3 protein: CASSSTVGGQMPYGYTF. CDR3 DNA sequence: TGTGCCAGCAGTTCAACCGTCGGGGGACAGATGCCCTATGGCTACACCTTC.

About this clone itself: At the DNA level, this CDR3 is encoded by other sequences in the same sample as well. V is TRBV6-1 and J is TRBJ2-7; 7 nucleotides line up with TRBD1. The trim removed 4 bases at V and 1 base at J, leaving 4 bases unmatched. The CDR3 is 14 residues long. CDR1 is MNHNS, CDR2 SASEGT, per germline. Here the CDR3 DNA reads TGTGCCAGCAGTGGAGACAGGGTGTCCTACGAGCAGTACTTC. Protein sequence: CASSGDRVSYEQYF.

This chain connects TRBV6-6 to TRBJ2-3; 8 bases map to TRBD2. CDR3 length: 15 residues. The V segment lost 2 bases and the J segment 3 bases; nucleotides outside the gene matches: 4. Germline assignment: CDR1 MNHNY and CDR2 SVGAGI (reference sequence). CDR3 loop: CASSYQAGETDTQYF. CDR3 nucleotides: TGTGCCAGCAGTTACCAAGCGGGGGAGACAGATACGCAGTATTTT.

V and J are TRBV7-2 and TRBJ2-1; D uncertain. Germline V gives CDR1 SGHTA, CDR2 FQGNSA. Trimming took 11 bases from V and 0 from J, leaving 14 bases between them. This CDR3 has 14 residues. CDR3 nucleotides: TGTGCCGCGTCCTCCTTCAGCTCCTACAATGAGCAGTTCTTC. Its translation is CAASSFSSYNEQFF.

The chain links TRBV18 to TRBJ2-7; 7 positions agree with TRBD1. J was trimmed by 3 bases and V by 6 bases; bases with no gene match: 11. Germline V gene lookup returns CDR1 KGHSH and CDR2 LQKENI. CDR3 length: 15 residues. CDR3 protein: CASSPTARGFYEQYF. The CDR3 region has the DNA TGTGCCAGCTCGCCTACTGCCAGGGGGTTCTACGAGCAGTACTTC.

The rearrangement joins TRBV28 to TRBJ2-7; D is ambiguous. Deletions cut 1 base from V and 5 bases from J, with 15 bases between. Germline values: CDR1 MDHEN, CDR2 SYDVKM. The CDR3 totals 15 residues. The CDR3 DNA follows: TGTGCCAGCAGTTTATCCCCCTCACAGAGTCACGAGCAGTACTTC. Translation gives CASSLSPSQSHEQYF.

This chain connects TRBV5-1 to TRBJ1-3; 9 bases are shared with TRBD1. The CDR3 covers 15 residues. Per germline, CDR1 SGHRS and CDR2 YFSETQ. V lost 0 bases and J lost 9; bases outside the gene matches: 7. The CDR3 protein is CASSLEGTGYSTIYF. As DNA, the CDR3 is TGCGCCAGCAGCTTGGAGGGGACAGGGTACTCCACCATATATTTT.